This T cell receptor (beta chain) is drawn from a study of cytomegalovirus exposure and HLA in healthy donors. In the case of this clone: Its cognate antigen is unknown.

Study outcomes and limitations: There were some public TCRs occurring in many donors, but most TCR sequences were rare. The classifier reportedly diagnosed cytomegalovirus status with high sensitivity and specificity.

Germline loops: CDR1 SQVTM, CDR2 ANQGSEA. There are 16 residues in the CDR3. V shed 4 bases and J shed 0 bases, with 16 bases lying between them. Data came from immunoSEQ multiplex PCR; TCRdb stores just in-frame clones and leaves some out. The table records 220,000 or so clones, approximately 80% of them present only once. This receptor was taken from a woman aged 25-40 years in good health and CMV-seropositive. The material sequenced was PBMCs. The J gene is TRBJ2-1, the V gene TRBV29-1; no reliable D call. The DNA for the CDR3 is TGCAGCGTTGTAGGAGAGAACAAGCTCTCCTACAATGAGCAGTTCTTC. Encoded protein: CSVVGENKLSYNEQFF.